This TCR beta chain was obtained from a study of graft-versus-host responses after intestinal transplantation. Study-wide results and limits: GvH clones detected in recipient marrow included some appearing first in ileum or blood.

Profiling relied on immunoSEQ multiplex PCR, and the TCRdb table lists in-frame clones only, not all of them. The sample records some 85,000 clones, less than 95% being singletons. Per the germline V gene, CDR1 is SGHDT and CDR2 is YYEEEE. The CDR3 is 15 residues long. V shed 4 bases, J shed 3 bases, and the junction held 9 bases outside the gene matches. Note on this clone: Its antigen is not known.

Sequences were derived from unstimulated CD8+ T cells sorted from spleen or lymph node cells, sampled before transplant. The receptor's source is a human donor who was the organ donor for an intestinal transplant. The rearrangement joins TRBV5-6 to TRBJ2-5; 7 bases fit TRBD1. The CDR3 reads CASSPPQQGEETQYF. The CDR3 DNA reads as TGTGCCAGCAGCCCCCCCCAGCAGGGGGAAGAGACCCAGTACTTC.